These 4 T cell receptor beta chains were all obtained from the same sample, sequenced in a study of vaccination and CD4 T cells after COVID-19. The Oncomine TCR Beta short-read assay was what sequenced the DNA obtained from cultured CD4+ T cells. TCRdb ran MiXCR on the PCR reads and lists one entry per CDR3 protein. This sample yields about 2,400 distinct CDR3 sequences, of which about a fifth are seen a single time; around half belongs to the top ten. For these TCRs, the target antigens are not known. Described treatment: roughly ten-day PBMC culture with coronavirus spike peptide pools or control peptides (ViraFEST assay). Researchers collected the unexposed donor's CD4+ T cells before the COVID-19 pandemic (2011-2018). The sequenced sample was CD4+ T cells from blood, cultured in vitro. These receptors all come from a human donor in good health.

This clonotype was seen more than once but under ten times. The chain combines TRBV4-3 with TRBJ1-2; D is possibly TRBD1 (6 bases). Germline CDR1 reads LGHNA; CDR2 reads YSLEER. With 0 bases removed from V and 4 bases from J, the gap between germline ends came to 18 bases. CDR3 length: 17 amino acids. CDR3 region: CASSQDPGGATAYGYTF. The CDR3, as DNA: TGCGCCAGCAGCCAAGATCCCGGGGGCGCAACAGCCTATGGCTACACCTTC.

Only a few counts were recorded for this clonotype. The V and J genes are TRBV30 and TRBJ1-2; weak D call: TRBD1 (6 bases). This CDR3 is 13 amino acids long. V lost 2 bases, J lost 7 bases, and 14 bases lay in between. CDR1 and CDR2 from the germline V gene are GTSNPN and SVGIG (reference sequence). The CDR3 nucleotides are TGTGCCTGGAGTTGGGGGCCCCTGGCTGGCTACACCTTC. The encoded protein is CAWSWGPLAGYTF.

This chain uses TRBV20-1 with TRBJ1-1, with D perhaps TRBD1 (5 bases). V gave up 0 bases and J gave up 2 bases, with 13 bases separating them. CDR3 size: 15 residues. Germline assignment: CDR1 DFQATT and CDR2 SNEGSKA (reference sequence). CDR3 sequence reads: CSARDPGTVNTEAFF. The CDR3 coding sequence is TGCAGTGCTAGAGATCCAGGGACGGTCAACACTGAAGCTTTCTTT.

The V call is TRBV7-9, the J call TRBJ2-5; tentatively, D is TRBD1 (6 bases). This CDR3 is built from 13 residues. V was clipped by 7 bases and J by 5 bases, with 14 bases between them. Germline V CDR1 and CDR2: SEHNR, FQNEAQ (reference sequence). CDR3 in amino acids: CASTVGGSETQYF. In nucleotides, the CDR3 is TGTGCCAGCACCGTAGGGGGATCGGAGACCCAGTACTTC.